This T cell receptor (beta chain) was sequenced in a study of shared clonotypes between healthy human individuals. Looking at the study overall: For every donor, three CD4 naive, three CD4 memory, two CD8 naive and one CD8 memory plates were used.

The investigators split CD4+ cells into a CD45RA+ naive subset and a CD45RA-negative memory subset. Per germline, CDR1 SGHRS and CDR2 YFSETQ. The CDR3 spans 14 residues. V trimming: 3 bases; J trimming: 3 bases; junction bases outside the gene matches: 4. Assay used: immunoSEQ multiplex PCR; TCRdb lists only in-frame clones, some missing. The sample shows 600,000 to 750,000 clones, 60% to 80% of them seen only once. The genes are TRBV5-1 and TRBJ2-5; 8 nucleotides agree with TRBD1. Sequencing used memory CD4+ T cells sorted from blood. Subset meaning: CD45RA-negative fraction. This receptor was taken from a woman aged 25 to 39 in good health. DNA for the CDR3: TGCGCCAGCAGCTATTCAGGGGGCGAAGAGACCCAGTACTTC. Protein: CASSYSGGEETQYF.